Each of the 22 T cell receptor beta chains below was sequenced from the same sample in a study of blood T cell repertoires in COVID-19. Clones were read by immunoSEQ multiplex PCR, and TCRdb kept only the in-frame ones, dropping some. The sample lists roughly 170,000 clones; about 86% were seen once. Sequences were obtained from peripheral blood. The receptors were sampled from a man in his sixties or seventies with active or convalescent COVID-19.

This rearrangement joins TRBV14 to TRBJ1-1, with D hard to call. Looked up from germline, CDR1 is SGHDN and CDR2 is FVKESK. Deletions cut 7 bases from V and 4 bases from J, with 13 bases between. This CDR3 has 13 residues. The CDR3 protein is CASTPFGGTEAFF. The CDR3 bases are TGTGCCAGCACCCCCTTTGGCGGCACTGAAGCTTTCTTT. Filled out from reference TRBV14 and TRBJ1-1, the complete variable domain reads EAGVTQFPSHSVIEKGQTVTLRCDPISGHDNLYWYRRVMGKEIKFLLHFVKESKQDESGMPNNRFLAERTGGTYSTLKVQPAELEDSGVYFCASTPFGGTEAFFGQGTRLTVV.

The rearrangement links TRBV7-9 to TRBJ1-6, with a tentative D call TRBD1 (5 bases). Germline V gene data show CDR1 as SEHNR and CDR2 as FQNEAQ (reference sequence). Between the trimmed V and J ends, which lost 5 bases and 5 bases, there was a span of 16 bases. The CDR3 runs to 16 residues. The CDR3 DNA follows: TGTGCCAGCAGCCTCCTGGGAGGGGCCGATAATTCACCCCTCCACTTT. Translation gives CASSLLGGADNSPLHF.

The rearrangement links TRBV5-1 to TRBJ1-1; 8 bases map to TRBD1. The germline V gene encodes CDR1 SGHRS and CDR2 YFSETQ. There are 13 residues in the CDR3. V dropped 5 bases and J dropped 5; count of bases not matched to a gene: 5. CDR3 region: CASRGQGETEAFF. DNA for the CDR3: TGCGCCAGCAGAGGACAGGGAGAAACTGAAGCTTTCTTT.

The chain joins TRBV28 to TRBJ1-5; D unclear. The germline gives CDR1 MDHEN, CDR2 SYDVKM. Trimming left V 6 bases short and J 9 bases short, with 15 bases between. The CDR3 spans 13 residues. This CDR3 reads CASRPGPGGPQHF. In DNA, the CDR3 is TGTGCCAGCAGACCCGGGCCCGGAGGGCCCCAGCATTTT.

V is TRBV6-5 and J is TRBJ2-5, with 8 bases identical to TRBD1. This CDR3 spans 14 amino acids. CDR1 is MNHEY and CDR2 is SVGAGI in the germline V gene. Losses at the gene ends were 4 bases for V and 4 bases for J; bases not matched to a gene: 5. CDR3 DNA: TGTGCCAGCAGTTCCTTGGACAGGGTAGAGACCCAGTACTTC. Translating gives CASSSLDRVETQYF.

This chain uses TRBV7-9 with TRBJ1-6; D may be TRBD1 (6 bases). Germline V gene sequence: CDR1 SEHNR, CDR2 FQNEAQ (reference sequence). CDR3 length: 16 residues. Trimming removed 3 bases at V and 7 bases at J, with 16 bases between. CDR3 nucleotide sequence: TGTGCCAGCAGCTTGTGGACAGCCGCTTGGAATTCACCCCTCCACTTT. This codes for CASSLWTAAWNSPLHF.

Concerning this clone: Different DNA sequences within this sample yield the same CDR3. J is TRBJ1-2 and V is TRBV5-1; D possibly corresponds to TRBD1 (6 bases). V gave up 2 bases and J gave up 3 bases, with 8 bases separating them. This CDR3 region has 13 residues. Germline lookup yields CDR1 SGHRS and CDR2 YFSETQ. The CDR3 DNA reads TGCGCCAGCAGCTTAGCAGGGGACTATGGCTACACCTTC. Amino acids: CASSLAGDYGYTF.

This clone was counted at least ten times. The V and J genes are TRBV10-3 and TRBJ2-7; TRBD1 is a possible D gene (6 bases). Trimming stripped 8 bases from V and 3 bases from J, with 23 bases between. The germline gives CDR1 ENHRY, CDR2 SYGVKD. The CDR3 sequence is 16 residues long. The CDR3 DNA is TGTGCCATCCTACGGCAGGGGTTGGGGTTTGTCTACGAGCAGTACTTC. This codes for CAILRQGLGFVYEQYF.

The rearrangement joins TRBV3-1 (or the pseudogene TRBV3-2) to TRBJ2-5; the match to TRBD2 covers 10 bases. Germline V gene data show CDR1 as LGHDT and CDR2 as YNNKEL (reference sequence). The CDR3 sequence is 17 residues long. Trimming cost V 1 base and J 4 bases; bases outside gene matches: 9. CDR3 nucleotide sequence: TGTGCCAGCAGCCAAGGGATAGCGGGAGGTTCTGGAGAGACCCAGTACTTC. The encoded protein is CASSQGIAGGSGETQYF.

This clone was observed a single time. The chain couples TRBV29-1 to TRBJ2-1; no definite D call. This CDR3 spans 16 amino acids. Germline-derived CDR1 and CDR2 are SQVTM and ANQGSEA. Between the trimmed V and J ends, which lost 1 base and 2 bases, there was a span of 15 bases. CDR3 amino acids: CSVEGGPSSAYNEQFF. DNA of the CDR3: TGCAGCGTTGAAGGCGGCCCATCGTCAGCCTACAATGAGCAGTTCTTC.

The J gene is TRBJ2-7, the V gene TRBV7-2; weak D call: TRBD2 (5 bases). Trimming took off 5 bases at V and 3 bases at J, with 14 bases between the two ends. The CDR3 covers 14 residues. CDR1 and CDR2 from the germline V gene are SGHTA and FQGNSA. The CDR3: CASSVDWLFYEQYF. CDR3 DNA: TGTGCCAGCAGCGTGGACTGGCTTTTCTACGAGCAGTACTTC. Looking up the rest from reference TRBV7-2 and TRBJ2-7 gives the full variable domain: GAGVSQSPSNKVTEKGKDVELRCDPISGHTALYWYRQSLGQGLEFLIYFQGNSAPDKSGLPSDRFSAERTGGSVSTLTIQRTQQEDSAVYLCASSVDWLFYEQYFGPGTRLTVT.

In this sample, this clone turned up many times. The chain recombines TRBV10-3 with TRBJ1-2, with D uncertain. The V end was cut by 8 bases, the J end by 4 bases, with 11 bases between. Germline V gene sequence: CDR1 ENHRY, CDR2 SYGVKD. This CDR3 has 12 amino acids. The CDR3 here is CAIQTRGYGYTF. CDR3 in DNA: TGTGCCATCCAAACCCGGGGCTATGGCTACACCTTC.

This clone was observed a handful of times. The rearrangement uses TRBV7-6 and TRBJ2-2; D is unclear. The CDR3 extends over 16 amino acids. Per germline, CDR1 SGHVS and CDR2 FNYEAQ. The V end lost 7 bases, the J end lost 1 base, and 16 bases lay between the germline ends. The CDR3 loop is CASKEAQIRNTGELFF. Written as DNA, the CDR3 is TGTGCCAGCAAGGAAGCGCAGATTAGGAACACCGGGGAGCTGTTTTTT.

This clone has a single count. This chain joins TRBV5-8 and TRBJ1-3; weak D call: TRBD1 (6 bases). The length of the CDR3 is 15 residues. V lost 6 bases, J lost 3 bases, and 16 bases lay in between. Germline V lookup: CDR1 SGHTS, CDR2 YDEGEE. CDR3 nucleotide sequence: TGTGCCAGCACCCTTTTCGGGGGGCTTGGAAACACCATATATTTT. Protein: CASTLFGGLGNTIYF.

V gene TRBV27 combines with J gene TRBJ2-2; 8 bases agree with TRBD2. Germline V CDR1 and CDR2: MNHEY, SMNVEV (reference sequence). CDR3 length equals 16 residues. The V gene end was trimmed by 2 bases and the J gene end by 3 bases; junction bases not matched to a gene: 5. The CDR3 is CASSLRLARHTGELFF. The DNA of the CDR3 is TGTGCCAGCAGTTTACGACTAGCGCGACACACCGGGGAGCTGTTTTTT.

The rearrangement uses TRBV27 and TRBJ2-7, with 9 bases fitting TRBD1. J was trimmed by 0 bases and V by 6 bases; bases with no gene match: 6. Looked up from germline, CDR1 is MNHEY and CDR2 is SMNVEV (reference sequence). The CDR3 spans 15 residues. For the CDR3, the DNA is TGTGCCAGCAGGGGGGCGGGACAGGGCTCCTACGAGCAGTACTTC. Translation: CASRGAGQGSYEQYF.

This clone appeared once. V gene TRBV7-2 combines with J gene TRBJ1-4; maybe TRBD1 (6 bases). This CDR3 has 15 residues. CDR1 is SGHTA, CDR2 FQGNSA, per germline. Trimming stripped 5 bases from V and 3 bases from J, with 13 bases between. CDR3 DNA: TGTGCCAGCAGCCCCCAAGGGGGAGCTAATGAAAAACTGTTTTTT. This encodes CASSPQGGANEKLFF.

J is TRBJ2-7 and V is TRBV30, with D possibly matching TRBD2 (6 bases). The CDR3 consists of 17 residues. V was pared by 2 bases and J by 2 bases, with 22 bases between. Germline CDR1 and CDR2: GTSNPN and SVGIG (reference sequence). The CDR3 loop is CAWSRLGPLAPTYEQYF. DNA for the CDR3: TGTGCCTGGAGTCGTTTGGGCCCTCTAGCGCCGACCTACGAGCAGTACTTC. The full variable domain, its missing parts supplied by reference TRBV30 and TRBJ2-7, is SQTIHQWPATLVQPVGSPLSLECTVEGTSNPNLYWYRQAAGRGLQLLFYSVGIGQISSEVPQNLSASRPQDRQFILSSKKLLLSDSGFYLCAWSRLGPLAPTYEQYFGPGTRLTVT.

Here the CDR3 reads CASRPNRGSLTEQFF. In DNA form, the CDR3 reads TGTGCCAGCAGGCCAAACAGGGGGAGTTTGACTGAGCAGTTCTTC. The chain has TRBV28 and TRBJ2-1; TRBD1 matches 8 bases. Unmatched junction bases numbered 13, after V lost 6 bases and J lost 9 bases. CDR1 is MDHEN and CDR2 is SYDVKM in the germline V gene. This CDR3 has 15 amino acids.

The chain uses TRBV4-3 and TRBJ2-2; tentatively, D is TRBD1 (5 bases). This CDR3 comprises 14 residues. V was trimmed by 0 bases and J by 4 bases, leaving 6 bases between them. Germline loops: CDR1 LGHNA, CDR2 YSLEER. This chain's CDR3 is CASSQEGATGELFF. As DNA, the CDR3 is TGCGCCAGCAGCCAAGAAGGGGCCACCGGGGAGCTGTTTTTT.

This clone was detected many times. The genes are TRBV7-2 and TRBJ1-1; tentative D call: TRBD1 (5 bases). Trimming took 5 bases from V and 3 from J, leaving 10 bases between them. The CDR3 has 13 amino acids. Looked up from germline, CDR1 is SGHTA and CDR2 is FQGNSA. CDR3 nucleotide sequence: TGTGCCAGCAGCCAATGGGGGGACACTGAAGCTTTCTTT. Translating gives CASSQWGDTEAFF.

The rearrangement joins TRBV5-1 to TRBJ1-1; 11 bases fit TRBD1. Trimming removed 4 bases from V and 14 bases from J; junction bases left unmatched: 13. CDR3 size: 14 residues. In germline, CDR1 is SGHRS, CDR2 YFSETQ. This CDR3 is CASSTGQGAQVGFF. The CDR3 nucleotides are TGCGCCAGCAGCACCGGACAGGGGGCGCAGGTAGGGTTCTTT. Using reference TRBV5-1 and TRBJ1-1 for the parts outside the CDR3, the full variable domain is KAGVTQTPRYLIKTRGQQVTLSCSPISGHRSVSWYQQTPGQGLQFLFEYFSETQRNKGNFPGRFSGRQFSNSRSEMNVSTLELGDSALYLCASSTGQGAQVGFFGQGTRLTVV.